The present T cell receptor beta chain was sequenced within a study of blood T cell repertoires in COVID-19. Background on the study: Samples taken during acute and convalescent COVID-19 were collected in the United States, Italy and Spain. The analysed material was cDNA or gDNA that came from T cells, B-cell-depleted T cells, or PBMCs.

Turning to this clone: The DNA is left out, because the CDR3 cannot be placed on it with certainty; the CDR3 is given as TCRdb lists it.

Looked up from germline, CDR1 is MNHEY and CDR2 is SVGAGI. Inclusive of both ends, the CDR3 amounts to 15 amino acids. Authors' data handling: Amplification of reference gene primers provided the estimated nucleated cell counts. Libraries were prepared by immunoSEQ multiplex PCR; TCRdb keeps only in-frame clonotypes and omits some of them. That table gives V, J and clone size, and the DNA gave D and trimming. The repertoire holds 72,000 or so clones, with nearly 90% as singletons. This TCR derives from a man aged 55 to 69 with acute or convalescent COVID-19. The chain recombines TRBV6-5 with TRBJ2-6; the D segment call TRBD2 is taken from the table without a DNA check. What was sequenced was peripheral blood. The CDR3 loop reads CASRTFGAGANVLTF.